The T cell receptor beta chain described here comes from a study of early T cells in non-severe SARS-CoV-2 infection. Study in general: The input, bulk RNA from unsorted whole blood, was sequenced, and chains were unpaired.

CDR1 and CDR2 from the germline V gene are SGHVS and FQNEAQ. V lost 5 bases and J 3 bases, leaving 8 bases between the germline ends. This CDR3 has 12 residues. In TCRdb, the 5' RACE reads were re-called with MiXCR into one record per CDR3 protein. The sample yields some 98,000 distinct CDR3 sequences, about 11% seen once. This clonotype was seen ten or more times. The V and J genes are TRBV7-8 and TRBJ2-7, with D possibly TRBD1 on 5 matching bases. Input material: whole blood. The receptor was isolated from an adult who was a healthcare worker with PCR-confirmed SARS-CoV-2 infection or an uninfected control (not recorded which). DNA for the CDR3: TGTGCCAGCAGCAAGACAGACTACGAGCAGTACTTC. As protein: CASSKTDYEQYF. Based on the CDR3 plus reference TRBV7-8 and TRBJ2-7, the full variable domain is GAGVSQSPRYKVAKRGQDVALRCDPISGHVSLFWYQQALGQGPEFLTYFQNEAQLDKSGLPSDRFFAERPEGSVSTLKIQRTQQEDSAVYLCASSKTDYEQYFGPGTRLTVT.